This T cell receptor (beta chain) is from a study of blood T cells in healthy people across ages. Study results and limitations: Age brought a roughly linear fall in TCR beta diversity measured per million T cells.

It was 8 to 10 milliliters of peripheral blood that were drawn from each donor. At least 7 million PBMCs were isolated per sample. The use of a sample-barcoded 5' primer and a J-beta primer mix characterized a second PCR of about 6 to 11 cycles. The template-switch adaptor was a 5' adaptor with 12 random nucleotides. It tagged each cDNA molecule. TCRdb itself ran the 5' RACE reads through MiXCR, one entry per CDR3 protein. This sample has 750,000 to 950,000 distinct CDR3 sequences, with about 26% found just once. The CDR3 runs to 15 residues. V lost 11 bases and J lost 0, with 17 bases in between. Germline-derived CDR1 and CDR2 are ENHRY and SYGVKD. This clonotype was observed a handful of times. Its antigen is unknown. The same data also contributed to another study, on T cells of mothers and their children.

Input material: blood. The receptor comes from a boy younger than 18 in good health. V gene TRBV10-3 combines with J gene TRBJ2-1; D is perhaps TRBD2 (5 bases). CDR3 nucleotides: TGTGCCGGAGGAGGAGGCAAGAGCTCCTACAATGAGCAGTTCTTC. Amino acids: CAGGGGKSSYNEQFF.